The 26 T cell receptor beta chains listed next were all sequenced from one sample in a study of follicular helper T cells after annual influenza vaccination. As to time point: 2014-2015 season, pre-vaccination. Profiling relied on immunoSEQ multiplex PCR, and the TCRdb table lists in-frame clones only, not all of them. The table shows some 9,000 clones, with around four fifths occurring only once. This specimen consisted of CXCR5+ CD38- circulating T follicular helper cells from blood, obtained on the day of influenza vaccination. Subset meaning: circulating Tfh, non-naive CD4+CXCR5+PD-1+ (ICOS+CD38+ or ICOS-CD38-). These receptors all stem from an adult who received the influenza vaccine.

The genes are TRBV6-5 and TRBJ1-2, with 11 bases identical to TRBD1. With V trimmed by 6 bases and J by 3 bases, 6 bases remained unmatched. The CDR3 consists of 15 residues. CDR1 is MNHEY, CDR2 SVGAGI, per germline. CDR3 in DNA: TGTGCCAGCAGCCGGGGGACAGGGGGTTACTATGGCTACACCTTC. Its protein product is CASSRGTGGYYGYTF.

The chain has TRBV12-5 and TRBJ2-1; 9 bases align to TRBD2. The CDR3 runs to 15 residues. Per germline, CDR1 LGHNT and CDR2 FRNRAP. V lost 2 bases to trimming and J lost 10 bases; unmatched junction nucleotides: 9. CDR3 bases: TGTGCTAGTGGTTTGTCTGATGGCGGGAGGGAGGAGCAGTTCTTC. It codes for CASGLSDGGREEQFF.

The chain recombines TRBV30 with TRBJ1-3; tentatively, D is TRBD1 (5 bases). V lost 4 bases and J lost 3, with 16 bases in between. This CDR3 region has 15 residues. Germline V CDR1 and CDR2: GTSNPN, SVGIG (reference sequence). The DNA for the CDR3 is TGTGCCTGGATATTATGGGGGTACGGTGGAAACACCATATATTTT. The encoded protein is CAWILWGYGGNTIYF.

The chain recombines TRBV5-1 with TRBJ1-5, with 8 bases matching TRBD1. The CDR3 has 15 amino acids. The V and J ends lost 4 bases and 5 bases, in that order; junction bases with no gene match: 8. The V gene's germline CDR1 is SGHRS and CDR2 YFSETQ. CDR3 in amino acids: CASSPGGDRYQPQHF. As DNA, the CDR3 is TGCGCCAGCAGCCCCGGAGGGGACAGGTATCAGCCCCAGCATTTT.

The V gene is TRBV7-2, the J gene TRBJ1-1; 8 bases are a match to TRBD1. V lost 1 base and J lost 10; bases outside the gene matches: 5. The CDR3 runs to 13 residues. Germline CDR1 is SGHTA and CDR2 is FQGNSA. The CDR3 sequence is CASSLGDRGLAFF. In DNA, the CDR3 is TGTGCCAGCAGCTTAGGTGACAGGGGATTAGCTTTCTTT.

This clone was detected only a few times. The V call is TRBV27, the J call TRBJ1-3, with D possibly matching TRBD1 (5 bases). This CDR3 is 14 amino acids long. Germline-derived CDR1 and CDR2 are MNHEY and SMNVEV (reference sequence). Trimming removed 7 bases from V and 4 bases from J, with 14 bases in between. The CDR3 DNA reads TGTGCCAGCAAAGGGCAGGGTGACGGAAACACCATATATTTT. Translated: CASKGQGDGNTIYF.

V and J are TRBV28 and TRBJ1-2, with 7 bases aligning to TRBD1. Per germline, CDR1 MDHEN and CDR2 SYDVKM. This CDR3 contains 12 residues. V lost 5 bases and J lost 8; bases outside the gene matches: 5. CDR3 DNA sequence: TGTGCCAGCAGTGGAACAGGGGTCGGCTACACCTTC. Translating it yields CASSGTGVGYTF.

The chain joins TRBV12-5 to TRBJ1-1; D unclear. This CDR3 region has 13 residues. Between the trimmed V and J ends, which lost 2 bases and 1 base, there was a span of 5 bases. The V gene's germline CDR1 is LGHNT and CDR2 FRNRAP. DNA for the CDR3: TGTGCTAGTGGTTTGAAAGGGAACACTGAAGCTTTCTTT. Protein sequence: CASGLKGNTEAFF.

The rearrangement links TRBV5-1 to TRBJ2-5, with a possible D match to TRBD2 (6 bases). CDR1 and CDR2 from the germline V gene are SGHRS and YFSETQ. V was trimmed by 3 bases and J by 4 bases, leaving 10 bases between them. The CDR3 is made up of 13 amino acids. The CDR3 is CASSSGGGETQYF. The CDR3 region has the DNA TGCGCCAGCAGCTCCGGGGGAGGAGAGACCCAGTACTTC. The complete variable domain, with remaining parts taken from reference TRBV5-1 and TRBJ2-5, reads KAGVTQTPRYLIKTRGQQVTLSCSPISGHRSVSWYQQTPGQGLQFLFEYFSETQRNKGNFPGRFSGRQFSNSRSEMNVSTLELGDSALYLCASSSGGGETQYFGPGTRLLVL.

This chain joins TRBV30 and TRBJ2-7; TRBD1 is a possible D gene (5 bases). Trimming cost V 2 bases and J 0 bases, with 11 bases left between them. The CDR3 consists of 14 residues. Germline CDR1 GTSNPN, CDR2 SVGIG (reference sequence). CDR3 sequence: CAWSMQGSSYEQYF. DNA for the CDR3: TGTGCCTGGAGTATGCAGGGTAGCTCCTACGAGCAGTACTTC.

The chain uses TRBV5-1 and TRBJ1-1; D not certain. The CDR3 length is 13 residues. CDR1 is SGHRS and CDR2 is YFSETQ in the germline V gene. V was pared by 7 bases and J by 2 bases, with 12 bases between. The CDR3 sequence: CASQAGPNTEAFF. The CDR3 DNA follows: TGCGCCAGCCAGGCGGGTCCTAACACTGAAGCTTTCTTT.

The rearrangement uses TRBV19 and TRBJ2-7; D unresolved. The CDR3 spans 12 residues. Looked up from germline, CDR1 is LNHDA and CDR2 is SQIVND (reference sequence). Between the trimmed V and J ends, which lost 4 bases and 3 bases, there was a span of 7 bases. DNA of the CDR3: TGTGCCAGTAGTAAGGGCCTCTACGAGCAGTACTTC. Encoded protein: CASSKGLYEQYF. Based on the CDR3 plus reference TRBV19 and TRBJ2-7, the full variable domain is DGGITQSPKYLFRKEGQNVTLSCEQNLNHDAMYWYRQDPGQGLRLIYYSQIVNDFQKGDIAEGYSVSREKKESFPLTVTSAQKNPTAFYLCASSKGLYEQYFGPGTRLTVT.

V is TRBV4-1 and J is TRBJ2-3, with TRBD1 matching over 8 bases. Germline V gives CDR1 MGHRA, CDR2 YSYEKL. V shed 3 bases and J 6 bases; nucleotides not matched to a gene: 2. The CDR3 runs to 13 residues. This CDR3 reads CASSQGQADTQYF. The CDR3 DNA sequence: TGCGCCAGCAGCCAGGGACAGGCGGATACGCAGTATTTT.

This clone came up a few times. The chain joins TRBV5-6 to TRBJ1-5; no definite D call. This CDR3 is built from 14 residues. The V gene lost 3 bases and the J gene lost 0 bases, with 7 bases spanning the gap. Germline CDR1 reads SGHDT; CDR2 reads YYEEEE. For the CDR3, the DNA is TGTGCCAGCAGCTACCGCCCTAGCAATCAGCCCCAGCATTTT. Its protein product is CASSYRPSNQPQHF.

This CDR3 reads CASTITLGGLNTEAFF. The DNA for the CDR3 is TGTGCCAGCACTATTACTTTGGGGGGCCTGAACACTGAAGCTTTCTTT. This chain joins TRBV2 and TRBJ1-1; D might be TRBD1 (6 bases). CDR1 is SNHLY and CDR2 is FYNNEI in the germline V gene. The CDR3 covers 16 residues. V was shortened by 7 bases and J by 0 bases, with 18 bases between the two germline ends.

This clone was seen more than once but under ten times. V is TRBV25-1 and J is TRBJ1-6; no definite D call. The germline CDR1 and CDR2 sequences are MGHDK and SYGVNS. The CDR3 loop spans 14 amino acids. Trimming removed 3 bases at V and 7 bases at J, with 10 bases between. CDR3 nucleotides: TGTGCCAGCAGTGAGGGCCAGGAGAATTCACCCCTCCACTTT. Its translation is CASSEGQENSPLHF.

This clone has just one count. This rearrangement joins TRBV7-8 to TRBJ2-3; 15 bases line up with TRBD2. After removal of 5 bases from V and 2 bases from J, the junction contained 5 bases not matched to a gene. Germline V gives CDR1 SGHVS, CDR2 FQNEAQ. CDR3 length: 17 residues. The CDR3 DNA reads TGTGCCAGCAGCCCTGGGACTAGCGGGGGGCTCACAGATACGCAGTATTTT. It is translated as CASSPGTSGGLTDTQYF. The variable domain in full, completed from reference TRBV7-8 and TRBJ2-3, reads GAGVSQSPRYKVAKRGQDVALRCDPISGHVSLFWYQQALGQGPEFLTYFQNEAQLDKSGLPSDRFFAERPEGSVSTLKIQRTQQEDSAVYLCASSPGTSGGLTDTQYFGPGTRLTVL.

The J gene is TRBJ2-7, the V gene TRBV28; D may be TRBD2 (6 bases). Germline loops: CDR1 MDHEN, CDR2 SYDVKM. This CDR3 region has 15 residues. The V end lost 7 bases, the J end lost 1 base, and 17 bases lay between the germline ends. The CDR3 sequence: CASTPGGEGSYEQYF. CDR3 sequence (DNA): TGTGCCAGCACCCCAGGAGGGGAAGGGTCCTACGAGCAGTACTTC.

The chain has TRBV28 and TRBJ2-1, with 7 nucleotides matching TRBD2. The CDR3 sequence is 16 residues long. Germline assignment: CDR1 MDHEN and CDR2 SYDVKM. The V segment lost 5 bases and the J segment 4 bases; nucleotides outside the gene matches: 11. CDR3 sequence reads: CASSLPASGTYNEQFF. As DNA, the CDR3 is TGTGCCAGCAGTCTCCCCGCTAGCGGCACTTACAATGAGCAGTTCTTC.

V and J are TRBV28 and TRBJ1-5; D ambiguous. With 6 bases removed from V and 0 bases from J, the gap between germline ends came to 21 bases. This CDR3 comprises 18 residues. Germline V gene sequence: CDR1 MDHEN, CDR2 SYDVKM. The CDR3 protein is CASSPYWDRRYSNQPQHF. CDR3 nucleotides: TGTGCCAGCAGCCCATATTGGGATCGGCGATATAGCAATCAGCCCCAGCATTTT. Together with reference TRBV28 and TRBJ1-5, the CDR3 gives the full variable domain: DVKVTQSSRYLVKRTGEKVFLECVQDMDHENMFWYRQDPGLGLRLIYFSYDVKMKEKGDIPEGYSVSREKKERFSLILESASTNQTSMYLCASSPYWDRRYSNQPQHFGDGTRLSIL.

V usage is TRBV6-5 and J usage is TRBJ1-5; D unresolved. CDR1 and CDR2 from the germline V gene are MNHEY and SVGAGI. Between the trimmed V and J ends, which lost 2 bases and 7 bases, there was a span of 9 bases. The CDR3 extends over 13 amino acids. The CDR3 spells CASSYNEDQPQHF. The CDR3 DNA sequence: TGTGCCAGCAGTTACAATGAGGACCAGCCCCAGCATTTT.

The genes are TRBV30 and TRBJ2-1, with D maybe TRBD1 (6 bases). The CDR3 sequence is 12 residues long. Germline V lookup: CDR1 GTSNPN, CDR2 SVGIG (reference sequence). Trimming took 1 base from V and 6 from J, leaving 7 bases between them. The chain's CDR3 is CAWSDRANEQFF. In DNA, the CDR3 is TGTGCCTGGAGTGACAGGGCCAATGAGCAGTTCTTC. The variable domain in full, completed from reference TRBV30 and TRBJ2-1, reads SQTIHQWPATLVQPVGSPLSLECTVEGTSNPNLYWYRQAAGRGLQLLFYSVGIGQISSEVPQNLSASRPQDRQFILSSKKLLLSDSGFYLCAWSDRANEQFFGPGTRLTVL.

This chain links TRBV4-3 with TRBJ1-5, with D unclear. CDR1 LGHNA and CDR2 YSLEER come from the germline V gene. The CDR3 loop spans 13 amino acids. V was pared by 0 bases and J by 3 bases, with 3 bases between. The CDR3: CASSQDTNQPQHF. The CDR3 region has the DNA TGCGCCAGCAGCCAAGATACCAATCAGCCCCAGCATTTT.

This clone appeared once. The rearrangement uses TRBV19 and TRBJ1-1; D call uncertain. The CDR3 has 12 amino acids. Germline lookup yields CDR1 LNHDA and CDR2 SQIVND (reference sequence). The V end lost 9 bases, the J end lost 0 bases, and 8 bases lay between the germline ends. CDR3 sequence reads: CASKDLNTEAFF. Written as DNA, the CDR3 is TGTGCCAGCAAGGACTTGAACACTGAAGCTTTCTTT.

V gene TRBV30 combines with J gene TRBJ2-1; 13 nucleotides agree with TRBD2. Germline V lookup: CDR1 GTSNPN, CDR2 SVGIG (reference sequence). Unmatched junction bases numbered 12, after V lost 4 bases and J lost 9 bases. This CDR3 spans 16 amino acids. The CDR3: CAWKTSGRAFEGEQFF. CDR3 DNA sequence: TGTGCCTGGAAAACTAGCGGGAGGGCCTTTGAGGGTGAGCAGTTCTTC.

V gene TRBV9 combines with J gene TRBJ2-2; D is unresolved. The germline CDR1 and CDR2 sequences are SGDLS and YYNGEE. The ends were cut back, 7 bases at V and 1 base at J, with 8 bases in the middle. The CDR3 runs 13 residues. The CDR3 spells CASARMNTGELFF. The CDR3 coding sequence is TGTGCCAGCGCGAGGATGAACACCGGGGAGCTGTTTTTT.